The entry that follows covers one T cell receptor (beta chain) sequence. This receptor's antigen is unknown. Base-call qualities are not available, and no considerably larger clone is one nucleotide away. Viable CD3+CD4+ or CD3+CD8+ cells that were CCR7+CD45RA+CD45RO-CD95-CD27+CD28+ were classified as naive T cells. Related bone marrow donors provided peripheral blood samples on the day of marrow donation. Peripheral blood and bone marrow mononuclear cells were isolated by Ficoll-Hypaque density centrifugation and were cryopreserved. CD4+ and CD8+ T cells, including naive and memory subsets, were sorted by FACS using a FACSAria II. This record comes from a study of T cells after posttransplantation cyclophosphamide (dated by TCRdb to 2015 to 2016). In the study overall: Using TRB sequencing, the study followed how the T cell repertoire reconstituted after myeloablative bone marrow transplantation in which posttransplantation cyclophosphamide served as GVHD prophylaxis. Antigen receptor sequencing was done on samples from roughly 35 PTCy-treated patients and from approximately 17 related bone marrow donors of those patients. Blood from all 35 or so PTCy patients with 1-year posttransplant specimens was subjected to TRB sequencing. TRB sequencing was also done on up to about 3 additional blood samples from 2 to 5.2 years after transplant in 3 patients, and on pretransplant blood from a handful of patients. Because TRA and TRB clonality were tightly correlated in 8 or 9 samples, subsequent TCR analyses were focused on TRB only. Public TRB sequences were queried against a database of over 3,600 sequences associated with responses to pathogens, tumor antigens, self-antigens and alloantigens.

Study-wide conclusions, independent of this receptor: Donor-recipient similarity was low at 1-2 months but increased during the first year, and donor CD8+ memory clones often dominated later blood repertoires. The TRB repertoires of T cells infiltrating skin or the GI tract showed only limited overlap with the TRB repertoires found in blood. Across approximately 41 patients, TRB clonality was highly associated with recipient CMV seropositivity and CMV reactivation, and PTCy diversity was similar to diversity in CNI/methotrexate controls.

Genomic DNA was the input for TRB sequencing, which was run either with the immunoSEQ assay at survey resolution or with the hsTCRB kit. Per the original workflow: The immunoSEQ software handled the initial read processing, while the LymphoSeq R package was used for the repertoire analyses. Clonality was computed as 1 minus normalized Shannon entropy; Gini coefficient was also calculated for each TRB dataset. To infer phenotypes in unsorted samples, TRB sequences from sorted subsets of the recipient or donor were mapped onto unsorted samples from the same recipient. The table comes from immuneACCESS by way of TCRdb, which keeps in-frame sequences with V and J called. Part of the clones is missing from these tables; in studies checked, under half for an unresolved V gene and the rest for unknown reasons. D and trimming were read from the DNA, whereas the V and J calls and clone size are those reported in that table. The sample has about 22,000 clones on record, approximately 97% of them singletons. 0.1% to 0.15% of the sample lies in the top ten.

From the germline V gene, CDR1 is MGHRA and CDR2 is YSYEKL. After removal of 3 bases from V and 5 bases from J, the junction retains 6 bases not matched to a gene. Reading from cysteine to phenylalanine, the CDR3 counts 15 amino acids. Only the CDR3 part of the read is kept: 45 bases, read in frame from the first base. The chain is made from TRBV4-1 and TRBJ1-5; TRBD1 lines up with 8 middle nucleotides. The sequence derives from a man in his fifties or sixties in good health, CMV-negative, and a related stem cell transplant donor. Sample: naive CD4+ T cells sorted from PBMCs. At the DNA level, the sequence is TGCGCCAGCAGCCACACGGACAGGGTCTATCAGCCCCAGCATTTT. Its protein product is CASSHTDRVYQPQHF.